The 3 T cell receptor beta chains below were found in one sample sequenced in a study of response to subunit inactivated influenza vaccine (dated by TCRdb to between 2018 and 2020). The library was prepared using RT-PCR. TCRdb lists the instrument as Illumina HiSeq 2500. TCRdb handled the public reads itself, with Q25 trimming in fastp and clone calling in MiXCR, and kept productive beta chains. One record per CDR3 amino acid sequence lists the most common genes and DNA. The table for this sample lists about 520,000 distinct CDR3 sequences; roughly 7.6% of them were counted only once. The top ten hold 10% to 15% of the sample. Sequencing was performed on PBMCs from blood, taken approximately 25 months after vaccination. The receptors originated from a man in his fifties or sixties who received an inactivated influenza vaccine. Donor details come from another sample of the same person, matched by shared clones.

This clonotype was seen many times. The chain carries TRBV6-5 and TRBJ1-2; a weak D match, TRBD1 (5 bases). The CDR3 has 13 residues. CDR1 and CDR2 from the germline V gene are MNHEY and SVGAGI. Trimming removed 4 bases at V and 2 bases at J, with 8 bases between. The CDR3 reads CASSLGDNYGYTF. DNA of the CDR3: TGTGCCAGCAGTTTAGGGGACAACTATGGCTACACCTTC.

This clonotype was seen a few times. The J gene is TRBJ2-2, the V gene TRBV27; TRBD1 is a possible D gene (5 bases). V was pared by 5 bases and J by 2 bases, with 9 bases between. CDR3 size: 14 residues. CDR1 and CDR2 (germline): MNHEY, SMNVEV (reference sequence). The CDR3 is CASSDSLNTGELFF. The CDR3 DNA reads TGTGCCAGCAGTGACAGTCTAAACACCGGGGAGCTGTTTTTT.

This clonotype was counted only a few times. The chain couples TRBV20-1 to TRBJ2-1, with 8 bases lining up with TRBD2. Germline V gives CDR1 DFQATT, CDR2 SNEGSKA (reference sequence). With V trimmed by 4 bases and J by 8 bases, 13 bases remained unmatched. This CDR3 is built from 15 residues. The CDR3 DNA follows: TGCAGTGCTACAGGGAGCGGGAGTGGCGGGCATGAGCAGTTCTTC. This translates into CSATGSGSGGHEQFF.